Shown below are 17 T cell receptor beta chains from a single sample sequenced in a study of T cells in Graves' hyperthyroidism and ophthalmopathy. It was RNA transcripts that yielded the amplified TCR beta CDR3 regions. RT-PCR in the first round (using the HTBI primer set) targeted the TCR CDR3. TCRdb processed the multiplex PCR reads anew with MiXCR; each CDR3 protein has one entry. The sample yields approximately 710,000 distinct CDR3 sequences, 15% to 20% seen once. Sequencing was performed on blood. Every receptor here comes from a man aged 45-65 years with Graves' hyperthyroidism.

This clonotype turned up a few times. The chain links TRBV27 to TRBJ2-5; D ambiguous. V was clipped by 5 bases and J by 5 bases, with 15 bases between them. This CDR3 is 14 amino acids long. From germline, CDR1 is MNHEY and CDR2 SMNVEV (reference sequence). In nucleotides, the CDR3 is TGTGCCAGCAGTCCCCGGATTGGTACGGAGACCCAGTACTTC. It is translated as CASSPRIGTETQYF.

This clonotype has at least ten counts. The chain has TRBV7-2 and TRBJ2-5; D possibly corresponds to TRBD2 (6 bases). The CDR3 has 15 residues. The germline V gene has CDR1 SGHTA and CDR2 FQGNSA. Deletions cut 5 bases from V and 1 base from J, with 14 bases between. The CDR3 coding sequence is TGTGCCAGCAGCGGCCAGTCTAGCGCCCAAGAGACCCAGTACTTC. Protein: CASSGQSSAQETQYF.

This clonotype was recorded at least ten times. The chain uses TRBV27 and TRBJ2-2; D not certain. V dropped 7 bases and J dropped 0 bases, with 15 bases sitting between them. CDR1 and CDR2 from the germline V gene are MNHEY and SMNVEV (reference sequence). The CDR3 is 16 residues long. CDR3 residues: CASNTAQKSNTGELFF. The CDR3 DNA is TGTGCCAGCAACACCGCTCAGAAGTCGAACACCGGGGAGCTGTTTTTT.

The chain couples TRBV12-3 or TRBV12-4 to TRBJ2-6; D is perhaps TRBD2 (6 bases). Trimming removed 1 base at V and 0 bases at J, with 16 bases between. This CDR3 spans 19 amino acids. The CDR3 sequence is CASSLVGGKGYSGANVLTF. In DNA form, the CDR3 reads TGTGCCAGCAGTTTAGTGGGGGGAAAAGGGTACTCTGGGGCCAACGTCCTGACTTTC.

This clonotype was detected ten times or more. The V call is TRBV11-2, the J call TRBJ1-2; a possible D gene is TRBD1 (5 bases). Deletions cut 3 bases from V and 8 bases from J, with 13 bases between. CDR1 is SGHAT, CDR2 FQNNGV, per germline. This CDR3 spans 13 amino acids. The CDR3 protein is CASSFRDLLGYTF. The CDR3 nucleotides read TGTGCCAGCAGCTTCCGGGACCTCCTAGGCTACACCTTC.

The genes are TRBV19 and TRBJ1-5; D call uncertain. The germline V gene has CDR1 LNHDA and CDR2 SQIVND (reference sequence). The V and J ends lost 1 base and 2 bases respectively, with 9 bases between them. CDR3 length: 15 amino acids. As DNA, the CDR3 is TGTGCCAGTAGTATAGCGGGGTTCGGCAATCAGCCCCAGCATTTT. Amino acids: CASSIAGFGNQPQHF.

In its sample, this clonotype was seen many times. This chain links TRBV7-3 with TRBJ2-2, with TRBD1 as a possible D gene (6 bases). The CDR3 totals 15 residues. The germline V gene encodes CDR1 SGHTA and CDR2 FQGTGA. V lost 6 bases and J lost 5, with 16 bases in between. CDR3 DNA: TGTGCCAGCAGTCTAAACAGGGTTACTACCGGGGAGCTGTTTTTT. This translates into CASSLNRVTTGELFF.

Concerning this clonotype itself: Just one base apart from a much larger clone, this may be a read error. The chain carries TRBV28 and TRBJ2-7; 7 nucleotides agree with TRBD2. TRBJ2-1 matches the DNA end more closely, so the J call is doubtful. In germline, CDR1 is MDHEN, CDR2 SYDVKM. The CDR3 runs to 13 residues. CDR3 DNA sequence: TGTGCCAGCACCCCTGGGGAGGGCTACGAGCAGTTCTTC. Residues: CASTPGEGYEQFF.

This clonotype showed up just once. V gene TRBV28 combines with J gene TRBJ1-1, with 9 bases lining up with TRBD1. CDR3 length: 15 residues. Germline assignment: CDR1 MDHEN and CDR2 SYDVKM. Losses at the gene ends were 4 bases for V and 10 bases for J; bases not matched to a gene: 13. The CDR3, as DNA: TGTGCCAGCAGTTCGCCCTCCGGGACAGGGTGGCCAGCTTTCTTT. It yields the protein CASSSPSGTGWPAFF.

This clonotype was observed many times. V usage is TRBV7-9 and J usage is TRBJ1-2; 7 positions agree with TRBD1. Germline V gene sequence: CDR1 SEHNR, CDR2 FQNEAQ (reference sequence). The V segment lost 5 bases and the J segment 2 bases; nucleotides outside the gene matches: 5. This CDR3 contains 14 residues. This chain's CDR3 is CASSQTTGNYGYTF. For the CDR3, the DNA is TGTGCCAGCAGCCAAACGACAGGGAACTATGGCTACACCTTC.

V usage is TRBV27 and J usage is TRBJ2-3, with 9 bases lining up with TRBD2. V gave up 9 bases and J gave up 2 bases; unmatched junction bases: 9. Germline lookup yields CDR1 MNHEY and CDR2 SMNVEV (reference sequence). CDR3 length: 15 amino acids. The DNA for the CDR3 is TGTGCCAGTAGTATAGGCGGGAGGGACACAGATACGCAGTATTTT. Protein product: CASSIGGRDTDTQYF.

This clonotype has just one count. The CDR3: CSANHPTSGSTEQFF. CDR3 DNA: TGCAGTGCCAACCACCCGACTAGCGGGAGTACTGAGCAGTTCTTC. The chain has TRBV20-1 and TRBJ2-1, with 12 positions matching TRBD2. CDR3 length: 15 amino acids. J was trimmed by 9 bases and V by 6 bases; bases with no gene match: 12. The germline CDR1 and CDR2 sequences are DFQATT and SNEGSKA (reference sequence).

This clonotype was observed at least ten times. This chain uses TRBV10-3 with TRBJ2-7; possible D gene TRBD1, 5 bases. CDR3 length equals 15 residues. CDR1 and CDR2 (germline): ENHRY, SYGVKD. Trimming cost V 3 bases and J 4 bases, with 16 bases left between them. The CDR3 sequence is CAISDRVWTSYEQYF. The CDR3 coding sequence is TGTGCCATCAGTGACCGGGTGTGGACAAGTTACGAGCAGTACTTC.

This chain joins TRBV9 and TRBJ2-5; D might be TRBD1 (5 bases). This CDR3 has 14 residues. From germline, CDR1 is SGDLS and CDR2 YYNGEE. Trimming pared 0 bases from V and 4 bases from J, leaving 10 bases between. The CDR3 protein is CASSVEGVRETQYF. The CDR3 DNA follows: TGTGCCAGCAGCGTAGAAGGGGTTCGAGAGACCCAGTACTTC. The whole variable domain, filled in from reference TRBV9 and TRBJ2-5, reads DSGVTQTPKHLITATGQRVTLRCSPRSGDLSVYWYQQSLDQGLQFLIQYYNGEERAKGNILERFSAQQFPDLHSELNLSSLELGDSALYFCASSVEGVRETQYFGPGTRLLVL.

Here the CDR3 reads CASSFAEAIQYF. CDR3 bases: TGTGCCAGCAGTTTCGCCGAGGCCATTCAGTACTTC. This rearrangement joins TRBV28 to TRBJ2-4; unclear D gene. This CDR3 contains 12 residues. The V gene's germline CDR1 is MDHEN and CDR2 SYDVKM. V was cut by 3 bases and J by 9 bases, with 9 bases left in between.

The sample holds a few counts of this clonotype. The rearrangement uses TRBV19 and TRBJ2-7; 7 positions agree with TRBD2. V gave up 4 bases and J gave up 2 bases; unmatched junction bases: 8. Per the germline V gene, CDR1 is LNHDA and CDR2 is SQIVND (reference sequence). The CDR3 spans 15 residues. CDR3 nucleotides: TGTGCCAGTAGTACGGGGGGACTTTCCGCCTACGAGCAGTACTTC. This gives the protein CASSTGGLSAYEQYF.

Notes on this clonotype: No conserved phenylalanine or tryptophan is present at the end of the CDR3, so a read error is the likely explanation. The limits of the CDR3 on the DNA are not certain, so only TCRdb's listed CDR3 is given. The J gene is TRBJ2-7, the V gene TRBV11-2. Termini included, the CDR3 measures 14 amino acids. Germline CDR1 reads SGHAT; CDR2 reads FQNNGV. CDR3 sequence reads: CASSLEAGSYEPYI.